This T cell receptor (beta chain) was captured in a study of human T cells and chemical hapten exposure. Time point noted: patch test 3, about 24 weeks after DPC sensitization. As for treatment: therapeutic diphenylcyclopropenone sensitization with weekly scalp DPC. Study outcomes and limitations: Expanded TCRs produced significantly more large CDR3 similarity clusters than controls did.

This CDR3 has 18 amino acids. Trimming took off 2 bases at V and 0 bases at J, with 13 bases between the two ends. The germline V gene has CDR1 KGHDR and CDR2 SFDVKD. This clonotype occurred a few times. What it binds is unknown. Original processing notes: Counting gave a median of 95,638 TCRs per sample, with values ranging from roughly 20,000 to 750,000. MiXCR, applied by TCRdb to the RACE reads, yields one record per CDR3 protein. The V and J calls, along with clone size, are taken from TCRdb and not from the paper's own processing. This table has roughly 90,000 distinct CDR3 sequences, roughly 11% appearing once.

The chain carries TRBV24-1 and TRBJ2-6; D is possibly TRBD1 or TRBD2 (5 bases each). The sequence was collected from a woman aged 25 to 39 with alopecia areata. Some clones in this sample may be carry-over from other donors' samples. The material sequenced was whole blood, taken in connection with sensitization to the hapten diphenylcyclopropenone (DPC). In DNA form, the CDR3 reads TGTGCCACCAGTGATTCCCGGGGCGCCTTCTCTGGGGCCAACGTCCTGACTTTC. Translating it yields CATSDSRGAFSGANVLTF.